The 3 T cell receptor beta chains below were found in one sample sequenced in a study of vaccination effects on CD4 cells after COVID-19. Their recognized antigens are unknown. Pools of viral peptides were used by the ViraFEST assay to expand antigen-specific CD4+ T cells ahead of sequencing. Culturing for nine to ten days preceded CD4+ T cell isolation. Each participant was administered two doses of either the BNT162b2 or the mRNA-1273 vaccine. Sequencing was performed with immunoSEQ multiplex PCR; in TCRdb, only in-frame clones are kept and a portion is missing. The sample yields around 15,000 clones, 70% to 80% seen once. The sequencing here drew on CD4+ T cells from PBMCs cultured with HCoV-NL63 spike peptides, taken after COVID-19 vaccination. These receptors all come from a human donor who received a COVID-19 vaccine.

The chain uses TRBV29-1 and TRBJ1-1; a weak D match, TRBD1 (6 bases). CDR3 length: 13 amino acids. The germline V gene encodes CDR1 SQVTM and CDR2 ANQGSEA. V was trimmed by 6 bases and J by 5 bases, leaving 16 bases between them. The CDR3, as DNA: TGCAGCGTGAGTGGGGGGCGTATGACTGAAGCTTTCTTT. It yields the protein CSVSGGRMTEAFF.

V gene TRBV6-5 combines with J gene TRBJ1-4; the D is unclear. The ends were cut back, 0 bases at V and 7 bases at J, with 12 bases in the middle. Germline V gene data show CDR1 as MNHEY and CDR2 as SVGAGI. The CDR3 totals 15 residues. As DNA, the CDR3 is TGTGCCAGCAGTTACTCGAATTCGCGGGTTGAAAAACTGTTTTTT. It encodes CASSYSNSRVEKLFF.

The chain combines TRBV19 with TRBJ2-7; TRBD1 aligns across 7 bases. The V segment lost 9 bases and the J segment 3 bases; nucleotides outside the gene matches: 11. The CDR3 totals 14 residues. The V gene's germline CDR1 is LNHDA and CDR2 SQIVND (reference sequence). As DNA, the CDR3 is TGTGCCAGCTCTCGCCCCGGGACAGACTACGAGCAGTACTTC. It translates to CASSRPGTDYEQYF.